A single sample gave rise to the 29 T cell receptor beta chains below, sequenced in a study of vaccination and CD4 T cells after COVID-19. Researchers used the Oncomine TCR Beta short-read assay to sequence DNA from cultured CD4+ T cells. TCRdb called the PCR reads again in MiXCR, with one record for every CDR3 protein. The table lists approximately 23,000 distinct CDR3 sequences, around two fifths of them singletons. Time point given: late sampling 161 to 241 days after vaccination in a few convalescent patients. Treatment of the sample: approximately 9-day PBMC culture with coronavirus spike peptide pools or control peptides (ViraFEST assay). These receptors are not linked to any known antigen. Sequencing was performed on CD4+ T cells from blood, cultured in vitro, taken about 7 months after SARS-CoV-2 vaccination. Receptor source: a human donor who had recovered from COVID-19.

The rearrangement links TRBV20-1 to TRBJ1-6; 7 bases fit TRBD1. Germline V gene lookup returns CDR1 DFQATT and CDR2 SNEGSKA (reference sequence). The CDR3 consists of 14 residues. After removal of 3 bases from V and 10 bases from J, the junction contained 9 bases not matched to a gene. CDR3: CSASLGQDGSPLHF. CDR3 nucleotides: TGCAGTGCTAGCCTTGGACAGGATGGATCACCCCTCCACTTT.

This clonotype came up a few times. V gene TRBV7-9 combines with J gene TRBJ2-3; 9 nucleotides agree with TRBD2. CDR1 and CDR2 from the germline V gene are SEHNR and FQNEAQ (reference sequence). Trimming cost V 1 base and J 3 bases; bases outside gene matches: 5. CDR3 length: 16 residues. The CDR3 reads CASSLGIAGVTDTQYF. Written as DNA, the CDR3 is TGTGCCAGCAGCTTAGGGATAGCGGGAGTTACAGATACGCAGTATTTT.

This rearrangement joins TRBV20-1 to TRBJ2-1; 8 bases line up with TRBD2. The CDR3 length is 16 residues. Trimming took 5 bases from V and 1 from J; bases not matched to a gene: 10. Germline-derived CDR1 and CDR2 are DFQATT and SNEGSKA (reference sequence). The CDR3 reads CSAGRSGRPSYNEQFF. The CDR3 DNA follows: TGCAGTGCTGGAAGAAGCGGGAGACCGTCCTACAATGAGCAGTTCTTC.

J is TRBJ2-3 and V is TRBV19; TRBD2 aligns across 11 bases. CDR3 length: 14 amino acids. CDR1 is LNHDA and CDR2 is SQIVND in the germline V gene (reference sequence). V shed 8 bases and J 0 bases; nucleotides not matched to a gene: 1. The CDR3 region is CASGTSGSTDTQYF. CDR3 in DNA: TGTGCCAGTGGGACTAGCGGTAGCACAGATACGCAGTATTTT. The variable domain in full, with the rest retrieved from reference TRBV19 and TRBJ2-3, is DGGITQSPKYLFRKEGQNVTLSCEQNLNHDAMYWYRQDPGQGLRLIYYSQIVNDFQKGDIAEGYSVSREKKESFPLTVTSAQKNPTAFYLCASGTSGSTDTQYFGPGTRLTVL.

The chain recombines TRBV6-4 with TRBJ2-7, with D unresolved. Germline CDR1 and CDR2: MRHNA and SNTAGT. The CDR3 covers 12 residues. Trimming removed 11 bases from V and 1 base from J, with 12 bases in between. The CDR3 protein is CAVPRRSYEQYF. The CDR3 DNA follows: TGTGCCGTCCCTAGGCGGTCCTACGAGCAGTACTTC.

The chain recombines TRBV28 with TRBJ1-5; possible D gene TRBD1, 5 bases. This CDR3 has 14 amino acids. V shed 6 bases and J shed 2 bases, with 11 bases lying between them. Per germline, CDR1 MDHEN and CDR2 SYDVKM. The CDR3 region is CASRRMGGNQPQHF. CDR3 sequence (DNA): TGTGCCAGCAGGCGGATGGGGGGCAATCAGCCCCAGCATTTT.

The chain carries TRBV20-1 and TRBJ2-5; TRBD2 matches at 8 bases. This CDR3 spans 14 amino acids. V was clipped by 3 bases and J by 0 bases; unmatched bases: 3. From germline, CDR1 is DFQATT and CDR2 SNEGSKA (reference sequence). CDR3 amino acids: CSASSGGDQETQYF. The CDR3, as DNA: TGCAGTGCTAGTTCGGGAGGGGACCAAGAGACCCAGTACTTC.

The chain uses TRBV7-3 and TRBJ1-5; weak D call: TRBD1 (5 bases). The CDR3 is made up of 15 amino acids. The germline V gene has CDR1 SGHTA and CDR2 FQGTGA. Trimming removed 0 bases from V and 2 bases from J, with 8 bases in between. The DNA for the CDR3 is TGTGCCAGCAGCTTAACTCCGGGACGCAATCAGCCCCAGCATTTT. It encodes CASSLTPGRNQPQHF.

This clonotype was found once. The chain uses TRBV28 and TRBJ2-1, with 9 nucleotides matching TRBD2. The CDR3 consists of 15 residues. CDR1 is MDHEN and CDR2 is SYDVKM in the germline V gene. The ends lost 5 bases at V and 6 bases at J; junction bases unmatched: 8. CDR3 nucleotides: TGTGCCAGCAGTCCGATAGCGGGAGTAGGCAATGAGCAGTTCTTC. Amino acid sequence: CASSPIAGVGNEQFF. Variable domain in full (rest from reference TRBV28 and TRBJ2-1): DVKVTQSSRYLVKRTGEKVFLECVQDMDHENMFWYRQDPGLGLRLIYFSYDVKMKEKGDIPEGYSVSREKKERFSLILESASTNQTSMYLCASSPIAGVGNEQFFGPGTRLTVL.

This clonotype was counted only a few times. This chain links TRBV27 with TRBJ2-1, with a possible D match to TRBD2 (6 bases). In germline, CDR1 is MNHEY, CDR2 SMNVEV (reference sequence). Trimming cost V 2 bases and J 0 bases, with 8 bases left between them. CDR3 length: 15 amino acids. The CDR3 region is CASSLGRSSYNEQFF. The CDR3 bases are TGTGCCAGCAGTTTAGGGAGGAGCTCCTACAATGAGCAGTTCTTC.

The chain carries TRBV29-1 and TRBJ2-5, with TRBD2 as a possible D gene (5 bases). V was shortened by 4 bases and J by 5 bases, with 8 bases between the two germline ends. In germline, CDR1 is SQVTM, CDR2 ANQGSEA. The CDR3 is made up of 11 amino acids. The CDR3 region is CSVARAETQYF. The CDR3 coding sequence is TGCAGCGTTGCGCGGGCTGAGACCCAGTACTTC. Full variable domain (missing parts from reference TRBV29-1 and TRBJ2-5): SAVISQKPSRDICQRGTSLTIQCQVDSQVTMMFWYRQQPGQSLTLIATANQGSEATYESGFVIDKFPISRPNLTFSTLTVSNMSPEDSSIYLCSVARAETQYFGPGTRLLVL.

The CDR3 here is CASNSDSYGYTF. CDR3 bases: TGTGCCAGCAATTCGGACAGCTATGGCTACACCTTC. The chain is built from TRBV6-1 and TRBJ1-2; tentatively, D is TRBD1 (6 bases). Germline CDR1 MNHNS, CDR2 SASEGT. This CDR3 comprises 12 residues. The germline V and J ends were trimmed by 7 bases and 4 bases, with 10 bases remaining between them.

CDR3 DNA sequence: TGCGCCAGCAGCCATCCGGGACAGGGGGCCCGAATCTATGGCTACACCTTC. It encodes CASSHPGQGARIYGYTF. The rearrangement links TRBV4-1 to TRBJ1-2, with 12 bases fitting TRBD1. CDR1 is MGHRA and CDR2 is YSYEKL in the germline V gene. This CDR3 comprises 17 residues. V gave up 3 bases and J gave up 4 bases; unmatched junction bases: 9.

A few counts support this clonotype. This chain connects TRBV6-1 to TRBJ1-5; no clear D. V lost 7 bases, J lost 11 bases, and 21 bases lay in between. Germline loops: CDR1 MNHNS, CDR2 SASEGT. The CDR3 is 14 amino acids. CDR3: CASNPRSRPSAQHF. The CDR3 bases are TGTGCCAGCAACCCCCGGAGCAGGCCCTCTGCCCAGCATTTT.

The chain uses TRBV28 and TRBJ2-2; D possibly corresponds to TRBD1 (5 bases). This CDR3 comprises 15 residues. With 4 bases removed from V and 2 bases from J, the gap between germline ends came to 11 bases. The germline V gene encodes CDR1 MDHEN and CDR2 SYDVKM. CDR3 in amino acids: CASSWQGLNTGELFF. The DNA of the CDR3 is TGTGCCAGCAGTTGGCAGGGCTTAAACACCGGGGAGCTGTTTTTT. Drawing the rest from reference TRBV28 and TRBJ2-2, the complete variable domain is DVKVTQSSRYLVKRTGEKVFLECVQDMDHENMFWYRQDPGLGLRLIYFSYDVKMKEKGDIPEGYSVSREKKERFSLILESASTNQTSMYLCASSWQGLNTGELFFGEGSRLTVL.

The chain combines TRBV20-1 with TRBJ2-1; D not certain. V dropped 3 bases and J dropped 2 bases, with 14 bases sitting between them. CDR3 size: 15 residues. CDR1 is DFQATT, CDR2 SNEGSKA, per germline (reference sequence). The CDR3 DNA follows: TGCAGTGCTAGTGATTCTCGAAGGGCCTACAATGAGCAGTTCTTC. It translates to CSASDSRRAYNEQFF.

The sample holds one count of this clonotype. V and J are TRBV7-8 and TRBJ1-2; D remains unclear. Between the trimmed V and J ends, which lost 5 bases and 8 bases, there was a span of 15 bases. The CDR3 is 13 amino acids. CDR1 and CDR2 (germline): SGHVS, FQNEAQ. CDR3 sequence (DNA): TGTGCCAGCAGCCGCCGGGCCCTTTGGGGCTACACCTTC. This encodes CASSRRALWGYTF.

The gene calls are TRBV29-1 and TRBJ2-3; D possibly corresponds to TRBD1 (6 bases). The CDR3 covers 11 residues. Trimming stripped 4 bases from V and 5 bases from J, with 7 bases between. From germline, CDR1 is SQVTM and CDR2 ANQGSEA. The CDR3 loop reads CSVVGGDTQYF. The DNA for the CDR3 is TGCAGCGTTGTAGGGGGAGATACGCAGTATTTT.

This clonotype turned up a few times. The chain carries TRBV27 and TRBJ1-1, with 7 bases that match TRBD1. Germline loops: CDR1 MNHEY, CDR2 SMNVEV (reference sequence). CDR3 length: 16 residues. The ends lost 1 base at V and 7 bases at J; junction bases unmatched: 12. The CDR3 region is CASSLYPRTGRGEAFF. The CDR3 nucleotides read TGTGCCAGCAGTTTATATCCCCGGACAGGTCGTGGTGAAGCTTTCTTT.

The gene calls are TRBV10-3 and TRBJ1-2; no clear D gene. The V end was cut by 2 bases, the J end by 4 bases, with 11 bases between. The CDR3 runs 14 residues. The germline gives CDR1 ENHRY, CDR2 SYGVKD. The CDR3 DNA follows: TGTGCCATCAGTGAGCCCACTATGGGCTATGGCTACACCTTC. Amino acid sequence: CAISEPTMGYGYTF.

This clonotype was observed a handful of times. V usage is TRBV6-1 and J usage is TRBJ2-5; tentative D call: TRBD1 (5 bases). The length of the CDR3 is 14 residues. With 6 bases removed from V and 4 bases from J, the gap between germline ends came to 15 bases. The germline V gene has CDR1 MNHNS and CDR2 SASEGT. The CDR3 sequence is CASRSHDRGETQYF. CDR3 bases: TGTGCCAGCAGGTCACATGACAGAGGAGAGACCCAGTACTTC.

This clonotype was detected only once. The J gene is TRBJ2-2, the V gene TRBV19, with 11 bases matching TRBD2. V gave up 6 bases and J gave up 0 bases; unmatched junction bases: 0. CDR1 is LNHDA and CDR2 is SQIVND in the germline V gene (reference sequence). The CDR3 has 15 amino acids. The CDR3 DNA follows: TGTGCCAGTAGACTAGCGGGGGCGAACACCGGGGAGCTGTTTTTT. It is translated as CASRLAGANTGELFF. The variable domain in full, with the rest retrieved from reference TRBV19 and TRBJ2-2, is DGGITQSPKYLFRKEGQNVTLSCEQNLNHDAMYWYRQDPGQGLRLIYYSQIVNDFQKGDIAEGYSVSREKKESFPLTVTSAQKNPTAFYLCASRLAGANTGELFFGEGSRLTVL.

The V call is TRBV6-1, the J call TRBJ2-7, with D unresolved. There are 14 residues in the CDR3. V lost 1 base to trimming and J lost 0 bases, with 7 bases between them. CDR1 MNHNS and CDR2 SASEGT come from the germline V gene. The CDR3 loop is CASSEEPVSYEQYF. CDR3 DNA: TGTGCCAGCAGTGAAGAACCTGTCTCCTACGAGCAGTACTTC.

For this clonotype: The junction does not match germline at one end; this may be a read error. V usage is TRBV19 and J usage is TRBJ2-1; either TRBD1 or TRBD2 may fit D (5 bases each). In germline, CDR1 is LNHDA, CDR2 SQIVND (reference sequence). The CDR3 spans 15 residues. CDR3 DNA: TGCGCCAGCCACGGGACCCCCTCGACCTACAATGAGCAGTTCTTC. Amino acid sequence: CASHGTPSTYNEQFF. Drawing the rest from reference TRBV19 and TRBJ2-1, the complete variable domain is DGGITQSPKYLFRKEGQNVTLSCEQNLNHDAMYWYRQDPGQGLRLIYYSQIVNDFQKGDIAEGYSVSREKKESFPLTVTSAQKNPTAFYLCASHGTPSTYNEQFFGPGTRLTVL.

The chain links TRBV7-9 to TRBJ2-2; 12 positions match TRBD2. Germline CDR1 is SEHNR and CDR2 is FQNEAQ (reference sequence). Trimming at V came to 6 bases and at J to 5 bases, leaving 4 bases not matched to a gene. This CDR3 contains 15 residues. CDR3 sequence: CASRRLAGDTGELFF. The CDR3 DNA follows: TGTGCCAGCAGACGACTAGCGGGAGATACCGGGGAGCTGTTTTTT.

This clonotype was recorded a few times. The CDR3 DNA is TGTGCCAGCAGCTTATCCGCAGGGGGATATGATGGCTACACCTTC. The encoded protein is CASSLSAGGYDGYTF. The chain combines TRBV7-2 with TRBJ1-2; 7 bases map to TRBD1. Per the germline V gene, CDR1 is SGHTA and CDR2 is FQGNSA. The CDR3 runs 15 residues. Trimming at V came to 2 bases and at J to 6 bases, leaving 9 bases not matched to a gene.

CDR3 amino acids: CASSILIDRRSPLHF. CDR3 sequence (DNA): TGTGCCAGTAGTATTCTGATCGACAGGCGATCACCCCTCCACTTT. This chain uses TRBV19 with TRBJ1-6; D possibly corresponds to TRBD1 (6 bases). This CDR3 comprises 15 residues. Germline values: CDR1 LNHDA, CDR2 SQIVND (reference sequence). The V end lost 3 bases, the J end lost 10 bases, and 16 bases lay between the germline ends.

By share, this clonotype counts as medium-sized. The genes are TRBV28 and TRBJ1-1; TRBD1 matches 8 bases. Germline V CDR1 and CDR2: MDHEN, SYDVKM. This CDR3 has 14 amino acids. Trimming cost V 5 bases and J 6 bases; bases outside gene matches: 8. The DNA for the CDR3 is TGTGCCAGCAGTAGGGACAGGAGTGTCGCTGAAGCTTTCTTT. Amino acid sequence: CASSRDRSVAEAFF.

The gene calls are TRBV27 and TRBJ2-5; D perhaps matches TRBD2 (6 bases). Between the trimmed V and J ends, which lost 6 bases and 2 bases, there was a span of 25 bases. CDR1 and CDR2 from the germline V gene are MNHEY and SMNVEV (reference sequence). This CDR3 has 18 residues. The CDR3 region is CASRGSPGLAAQQETQYF. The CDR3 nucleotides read TGTGCCAGCAGAGGGTCCCCCGGGTTAGCGGCCCAACAAGAGACCCAGTACTTC.